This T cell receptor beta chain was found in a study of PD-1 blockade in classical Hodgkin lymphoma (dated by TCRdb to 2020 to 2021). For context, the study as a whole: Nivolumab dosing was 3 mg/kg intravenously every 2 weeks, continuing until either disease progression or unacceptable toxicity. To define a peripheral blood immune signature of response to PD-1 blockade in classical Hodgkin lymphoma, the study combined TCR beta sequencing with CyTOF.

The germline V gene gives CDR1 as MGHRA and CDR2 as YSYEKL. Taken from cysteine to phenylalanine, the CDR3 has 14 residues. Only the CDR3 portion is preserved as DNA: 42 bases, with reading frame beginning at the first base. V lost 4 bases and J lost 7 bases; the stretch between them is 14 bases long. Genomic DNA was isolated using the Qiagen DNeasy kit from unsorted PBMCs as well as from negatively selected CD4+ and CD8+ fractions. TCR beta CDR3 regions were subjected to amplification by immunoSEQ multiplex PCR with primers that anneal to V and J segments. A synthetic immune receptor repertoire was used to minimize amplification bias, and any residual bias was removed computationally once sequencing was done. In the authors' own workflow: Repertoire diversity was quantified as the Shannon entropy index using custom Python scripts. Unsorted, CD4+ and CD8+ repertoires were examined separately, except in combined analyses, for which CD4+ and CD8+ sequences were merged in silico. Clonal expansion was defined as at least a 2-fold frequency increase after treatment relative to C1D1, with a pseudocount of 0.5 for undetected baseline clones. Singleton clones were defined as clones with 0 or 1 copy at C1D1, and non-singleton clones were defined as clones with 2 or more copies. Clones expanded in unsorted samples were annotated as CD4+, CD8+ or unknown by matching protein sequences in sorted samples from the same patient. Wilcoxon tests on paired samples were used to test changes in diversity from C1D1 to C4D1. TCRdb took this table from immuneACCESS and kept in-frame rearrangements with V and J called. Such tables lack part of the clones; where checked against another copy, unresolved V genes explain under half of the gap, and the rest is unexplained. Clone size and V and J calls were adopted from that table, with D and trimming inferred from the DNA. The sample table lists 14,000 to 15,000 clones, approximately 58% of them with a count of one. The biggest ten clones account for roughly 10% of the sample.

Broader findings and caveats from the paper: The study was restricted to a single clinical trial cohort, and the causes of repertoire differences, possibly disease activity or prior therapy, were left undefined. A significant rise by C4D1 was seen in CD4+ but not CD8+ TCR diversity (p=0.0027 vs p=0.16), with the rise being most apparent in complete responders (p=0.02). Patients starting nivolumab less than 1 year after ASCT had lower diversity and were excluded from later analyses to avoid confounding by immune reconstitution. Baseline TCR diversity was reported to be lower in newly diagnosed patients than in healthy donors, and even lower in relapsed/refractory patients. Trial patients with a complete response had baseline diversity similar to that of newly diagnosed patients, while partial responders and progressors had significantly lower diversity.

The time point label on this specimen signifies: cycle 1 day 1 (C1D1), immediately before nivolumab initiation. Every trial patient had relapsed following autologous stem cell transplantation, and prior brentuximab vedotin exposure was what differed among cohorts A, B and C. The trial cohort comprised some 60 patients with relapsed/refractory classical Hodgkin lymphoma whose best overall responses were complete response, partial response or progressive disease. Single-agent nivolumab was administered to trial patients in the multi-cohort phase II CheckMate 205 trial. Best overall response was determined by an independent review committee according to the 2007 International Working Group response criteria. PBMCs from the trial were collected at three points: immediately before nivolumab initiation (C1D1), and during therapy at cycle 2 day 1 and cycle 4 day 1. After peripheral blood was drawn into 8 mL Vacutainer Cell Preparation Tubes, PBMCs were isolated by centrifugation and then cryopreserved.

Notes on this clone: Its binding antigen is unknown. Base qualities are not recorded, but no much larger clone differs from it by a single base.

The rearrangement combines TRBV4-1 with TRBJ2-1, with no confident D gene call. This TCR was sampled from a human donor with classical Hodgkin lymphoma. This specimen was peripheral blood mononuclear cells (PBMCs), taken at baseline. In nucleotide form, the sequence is TGCGCCAGCAGCCGGGGTGTAGGACCGAATGAGCAGTTCTTC. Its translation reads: CASSRGVGPNEQFF.